This T cell receptor beta chain came from a study of blood T cell repertoires in COVID-19. As for the study in general: Both acute and convalescent COVID-19 samples were obtained from the United States, Italy and Spain. T cells, B-cell-depleted T cells, or PBMCs supplied cDNA or gDNA.

How the authors handled the data: Nucleated cell counts were estimated from reference gene primer amplification. Assay: immunoSEQ multiplex PCR; the TCRdb copy retains only in-frame clones and omits some. The V and J calls and the clone size are those of that table, but D and trimming were determined from the DNA. In the table there are approximately 32,000 clones, 87% of which are singletons. V lost 6 bases, J lost 5 bases, and 14 bases lay in between. The CDR3 runs to 13 residues. Looked up from germline, CDR1 is SQVTM and CDR2 is ANQGSEA. The chain carries TRBV29-1 and TRBJ2-4, with D tentatively TRBD1 (5 bases). The TCR originated in a man aged 55 to 70 with active COVID-19. Sequenced input: peripheral blood. CDR3 nucleotides: TGCAGCGTCCGGAACCAGGGCCAAAACATTCAGTACTTC. Encoded protein: CSVRNQGQNIQYF.